This T cell receptor (beta chain) was identified during a study of T cells in Graves' hyperthyroidism and ophthalmopathy (dated by TCRdb to 2018 to 2020). About the study as a whole: Peripheral blood samples were taken at initial diagnosis, before any treatment was given. To identify distinguishing TCR V-J signatures, a discovery cohort of about 100 patients was used, comprising under 45 with Graves' ophthalmopathy and 57 with stable Graves' hyperthyroidism. Prospective prediction of ophthalmopathy was tested in an independent validation cohort consisting of 18 hyperthyroidism patients and 17 patients who later progressed to ophthalmopathy. The paper describes TCR Vbeta CDR3 sequencing of fewer than 150 peripheral blood samples, made up of 43 ophthalmopathy patients, approximately 76 hyperthyroidism patients and roughly 17 progressor patients. Once sampling was done, hyperthyroidism patients were given methimazole at a starting dose of 30 mg daily, whereas ophthalmopathy patients were given high-dose intravenous methylprednisolone. The 100 or so discovery patients were randomly divided into training and test sets at a 7:3 ratio. In addition, the study compared T-cell repertoires in thyroid tissue and in blood from roughly six Graves' hyperthyroidism patients.

The TCR beta CDR3 regions were amplified from RNA transcripts. A first-round RT-PCR of the TCR CDR3 used the HTBI primer set with the Qiagen OneStep RT-PCR kit. Libraries were constructed in a second round of multiplex PCR, after which size selection and purification were carried out. The libraries were sequenced on an Illumina HiSeq2000 using paired-end 100 bp reads. The study's processing was this. SOAPnuke was used to process the raw data, with reads discarded if the reads contained adapters or uncalled bases, had a mean Phred below 15, or lacked an exact constant-primer or identifier match. COPE v1.2.5 was used to merge high-quality paired reads, and clonotypes were defined as unique nucleotide sequences. Clonotypes were aligned to IMGT TRBV, TRBD and TRBJ reference segments using MiTCR v1.1. The analysis included only V-J combinations with a frequency above 0.0001, which together covered more than 99% of the repertoires. The TCS score was defined as the ratio of F50 (clonal expansion) to E x V (chaos), calculated using BLOSUM62-based TCRdist between CDR3 peptides within each V-J. Welch's t-statistics and random forest reduced just over 500 V-J features to 10 to 15, which were used in a naive Bayes classifier (R e1071). The raw public reads went through TCRdb reprocessing: fastp at Q25, MiXCR clone calling, in-frame beta chains kept. Merged by CDR3 protein, the rows form single entries marked with the most common genes and DNA. These V and J calls are TCRdb output, not the study's own analysis. Recorded for this sample are over 200,000 distinct CDR3 sequences; about 16% of them occurred a single time. The biggest ten clones account for approximately 40% of the sample.

Stable Graves' hyperthyroidism was defined as no progression to ophthalmopathy during 18 months of follow-up. Hyperthyroidism patients were newly diagnosed, had a disease duration of under 2 months, and were aged 18 to 65 years. Exclusion was applied to patients with uncontrolled infections, other autoimmune diseases, pregnancy or lactation. Diagnoses were established on the basis of clinical symptoms, serum thyroxine and TRAb, thyroid ultrasound, and orbital computed tomography. PBMCs were separated from roughly 10 ml of fresh peripheral blood using Ficoll-Paque density gradient centrifugation. Total RNA was extracted using Trizol reagent, and RNA quality was assessed on an Agilent 2100 Bioanalyzer. A few counts support this clonotype. Its antigen is still unknown. No base quality values were provided; no much bigger clone lies one nucleotide off. What the work shows at the level of the full study, not this receptor alone: Sample size was not statistically predetermined, and investigators were not blinded to group allocation. A model built on a 13 V-J signature distinguished ophthalmopathy from stable hyperthyroidism, reaching around 90% sensitivity and under 84% specificity in cross-validation and 80%/75% in testing. In validation, progression to ophthalmopathy was predicted by the model with 70.59% sensitivity and 72% to 85% specificity, a median of about 6.4 months before onset. Most expanded thyroid clonotypes (frequency above 0.001) were also found in blood, which suggests that blood repertoires may mirror thyroid immune responses.

V lost 7 bases and J lost 5 bases; the stretch between them is 11 bases long. From the cysteine through the phenylalanine, the CDR3 covers 12 amino acids. Only the CDR3 portion is preserved as DNA: 36 bases, with reading frame beginning at the first base. Taken from the germline V gene, the CDR1 and CDR2 loops are MNHEY and SVGEGT. The source of this sequence is a man between 40 and 49 years old with Graves' hyperthyroidism. The rearrangement combines TRBV6-2 or TRBV6-3 with TRBJ1-2; TRBD1 is a possible D gene, resting on 6 matching bases. The sample was blood. The CDR3 is CASTEDRYGYTF. The base sequence is TGTGCCAGCACCGAGGACAGATATGGCTACACCTTC.